These 29 T cell receptor beta chains came from one sample sequenced in a study of identical twins. One entry per CDR3 protein results from TCRdb running MiXCR on the 5' RACE reads. The sample holds about 550,000 distinct CDR3 sequences; 20% to 25% are singletons and the top ten take approximately 0.52%. This sample also appeared in a second study, on yellow fever vaccine responses in identical twins.

Sample: CD4+ T cells sorted from blood. These receptors were collected from a woman under 30 in good health.

The rearrangement joins TRBV7-9 to TRBJ2-7; 9 nucleotides align to TRBD1. The V segment lost 8 bases and the J segment 1 base; nucleotides outside the gene matches: 6. CDR1 is SEHNR and CDR2 is FQNEAQ in the germline V gene (reference sequence). The CDR3 has 14 amino acids. The CDR3 region is CASATGGRSYEQYF. The CDR3 DNA reads TGTGCCAGCGCTACAGGGGGCCGGTCCTACGAGCAGTACTTC.

This clonotype turned up a few times. The chain carries TRBV6-1 and TRBJ2-3; no reliable D call. Trimming took off 8 bases at V and 3 bases at J, with 15 bases between the two ends. CDR3 size: 14 residues. The germline CDR1 and CDR2 sequences are MNHNS and SASEGT. For the CDR3, the DNA is TGTGCCAGCGGACGAAGTTATGGGACAGATACGCAGTATTTT. It translates to CASGRSYGTDTQYF.

This clonotype showed up just a few times. This sequence joins TRBV10-3 and TRBJ2-1; 10 positions agree with TRBD1. Germline values: CDR1 ENHRY, CDR2 SYGVKD. J lost 10 bases, V lost 7 bases, and 13 bases had no gene match. There are 15 residues in the CDR3. The CDR3, as DNA: TGTGCCATCACGCCGGACAGGGGGGGGGTTACCGAGCAGTTCTTC. Its protein product is CAITPDRGGVTEQFF.

The chain links TRBV5-1 to TRBJ2-1; D is unresolved. Germline loops: CDR1 SGHRS, CDR2 YFSETQ. Trimming cost V 7 bases and J 1 base, with 9 bases left between them. This CDR3 spans 13 amino acids. The CDR3 here is CASLKFSYNEQFF. In DNA, the CDR3 is TGCGCCAGCTTGAAATTTTCCTACAATGAGCAGTTCTTC.

This chain connects TRBV6-5 to TRBJ1-1; a possible D gene is TRBD1 (5 bases). Germline V gives CDR1 MNHEY, CDR2 SVGAGI. The V and J ends lost 4 bases and 1 base respectively, with 16 bases between them. The CDR3 is made up of 16 amino acids. The CDR3, as DNA: TGTGCCAGCAGTTTTTTATCAAGGGACCCGAACACTGAAGCTTTCTTT. Its protein product is CASSFLSRDPNTEAFF.

This clonotype appeared a few times. This chain links TRBV5-1 with TRBJ2-6; D is unclear. The ends were cut back, 0 bases at V and 0 bases at J, with 13 bases in the middle. CDR3 size: 18 residues. Germline CDR1 and CDR2: SGHRS and YFSETQ. CDR3 sequence (DNA): TGCGCCAGCAGCTTGGATGGCAACGCCTACTCTGGGGCCAACGTCCTGACTTTC. Translated: CASSLDGNAYSGANVLTF.

V usage is TRBV7-9 and J usage is TRBJ2-4; D possibly corresponds to TRBD1 (6 bases). Germline CDR1 reads SEHNR; CDR2 reads FQNEAQ (reference sequence). V lost 5 bases, J lost 9 bases, and 17 bases lay in between. The CDR3 has 14 residues. The CDR3 spells CASSERTVGSIQYF. The CDR3 coding sequence is TGTGCCAGCAGCGAACGGACAGTTGGTAGCATTCAGTACTTC.

This clonotype was seen a handful of times. The chain links TRBV7-2 to TRBJ2-5; D tentatively reads TRBD1 or TRBD2 (6 bases each). V lost 3 bases and J lost 0, with 8 bases in between. This CDR3 region has 14 residues. The V gene's germline CDR1 is SGHTA and CDR2 FQGNSA. The CDR3 is CASSFGGYQETQYF. DNA of the CDR3: TGTGCCAGCAGCTTCGGGGGCTACCAAGAGACCCAGTACTTC.

This chain links TRBV6-1 with TRBJ2-1; 16 bases are a match to TRBD2. The CDR3 spans 19 residues. CDR1 is MNHNS and CDR2 is SASEGT in the germline V gene. The V gene end was trimmed by 5 bases and the J gene end by 0 bases; junction bases not matched to a gene: 7. For the CDR3, the DNA is TGTGCCAGCAGTAAAACGGGACTAGCGGGGGGGAACTCCTACAATGAGCAGTTCTTC. It encodes CASSKTGLAGGNSYNEQFF.

This clonotype was counted between two and nine times. V usage is TRBV20-1 and J usage is TRBJ2-7, with 9 bases matching TRBD1. Losses at the gene ends were 6 bases for V and 5 bases for J; bases not matched to a gene: 8. Looked up from germline, CDR1 is DFQATT and CDR2 is SNEGSKA (reference sequence). The CDR3 contains 13 residues. The CDR3 DNA reads as TGCAGTGCATACGGACAGGGGTACAACGAGCAGTACTTC. It yields the protein CSAYGQGYNEQYF.

This clonotype was counted only a few times. The V call is TRBV10-3, the J call TRBJ2-7; TRBD1 agrees at 9 bases. V lost 4 bases and J lost 5; bases outside the gene matches: 6. The germline V gene has CDR1 ENHRY and CDR2 SYGVKD. The CDR3 contains 14 residues. The CDR3 sequence is CAISAGQGVHEQYF. The CDR3 DNA reads as TGTGCCATCAGTGCGGGACAGGGCGTCCACGAGCAGTACTTC.

The rearrangement uses TRBV29-1 and TRBJ2-2, with 7 bases aligning to TRBD1. CDR3 size: 16 residues. J gave up 9 bases and V 0 bases, and 13 bases lay outside the gene matches. The germline V gene encodes CDR1 SQVTM and CDR2 ANQGSEA. CDR3 residues: CSVEDKGQKTYRELFF. The CDR3, as DNA: TGCAGCGTTGAAGATAAGGGACAGAAGACCTACCGGGAGCTGTTTTTT.

This clonotype has a handful of counts. The chain is built from TRBV11-1 and TRBJ2-2, with TRBD2 matching over 14 bases. Germline CDR1 and CDR2: SGHAT and FQDESV (reference sequence). The junction had 12 bases not matched to a gene; V was cut back by 5 bases and J by 4 bases. The CDR3 has 19 residues. CDR3 region: CASSRGLAGGGVGTGELFF. CDR3 in DNA: TGTGCCAGCAGCCGAGGACTAGCGGGAGGCGGGGTCGGCACCGGGGAGCTGTTTTTT.

The chain is built from TRBV19 and TRBJ2-2, with D perhaps matching TRBD1 (6 bases). This CDR3 region has 16 residues. Trimming pared 0 bases from V and 3 bases from J, leaving 11 bases between. Germline CDR1 is LNHDA and CDR2 is SQIVND (reference sequence). In DNA, the CDR3 is TGTGCCAGTAGTATAGATCGGGACACCTACACCGGGGAGCTGTTTTTT. Residues: CASSIDRDTYTGELFF.

This clonotype has more than one count but fewer than ten. CDR3 nucleotide sequence: TGTGCCAGCAGTCGAGCCGGACAGGGAATGGTAAAACTGTTTTTT. Translation gives CASSRAGQGMVKLFF. The V call is TRBV6-1, the J call TRBJ1-4; 8 bases match TRBD1. CDR1 MNHNS and CDR2 SASEGT come from the germline V gene. The junction had 12 bases not matched to a gene; V was cut back by 5 bases and J by 10 bases. This CDR3 comprises 15 residues.

V gene TRBV19 combines with J gene TRBJ2-7, with TRBD2 matching over 7 bases. The germline V gene encodes CDR1 LNHDA and CDR2 SQIVND (reference sequence). The CDR3 contains 16 residues. Germline trimming cut 0 bases from V and 9 bases from J; bases unmatched to any gene: 14. CDR3 DNA: TGTGCCAGTAGTATAGATGGGGGGGGAGGCTCCTCGGCGCAGTACTTC. Translation: CASSIDGGGGSSAQYF.

Regarding this clonotype: Relative to the germline gene, one junction end is altered; a read error may explain this. CDR3 bases: TGTGCCTGCAGTTTGACAGGGCAGAGTGAAAAACTGTTTTTT. Translating it yields CACSLTGQSEKLFF. The rearrangement links TRBV12-3 or TRBV12-4 to TRBJ1-4; 7 nucleotides agree with TRBD1. The CDR3 consists of 14 residues.

This chain links TRBV19 with TRBJ2-2; D not certain. V was clipped by 6 bases and J by 3 bases, with 8 bases between them. From germline, CDR1 is LNHDA and CDR2 SQIVND (reference sequence). CDR3 length equals 13 residues. This chain's CDR3 is CASRDDYTGELFF. The CDR3 DNA sequence: TGTGCCAGTAGGGACGATTACACCGGGGAGCTGTTTTTT.

The chain is built from TRBV24-1 and TRBJ2-1; 8 bases align to TRBD2. V shed 3 bases, J shed 6 bases, and the junction held 15 bases outside the gene matches. The CDR3 runs 18 residues. Germline values: CDR1 KGHDR, CDR2 SFDVKD. This CDR3 is CATSDVRASGSLGNEQFF. CDR3 in DNA: TGTGCCACCAGTGATGTTCGCGCTAGCGGGTCACTCGGCAATGAGCAGTTCTTC.

The V call is TRBV24-1, the J call TRBJ2-1; D might be TRBD2 (6 bases). Trimming shortened V by 2 bases and J by 6 bases, and 16 bases separated the two germline ends. The germline gives CDR1 KGHDR, CDR2 SFDVKD. The length of the CDR3 is 16 residues. In nucleotides, the CDR3 is TGTGCCACCAGTGATTCCGGGTGGAGGGCCCTCAATGAGCAGTTCTTC. It translates to CATSDSGWRALNEQFF.

The sample holds a few counts of this clonotype. The V and J genes are TRBV7-8 and TRBJ1-1; D not resolved. Germline loops: CDR1 SGHVS, CDR2 FQNEAQ. This CDR3 has 14 amino acids. V lost 0 bases and J 6 bases, leaving 11 bases between the germline ends. The CDR3 DNA follows: TGTGCCAGCAGCTTAGCCGGGCAGCTAGCTGAAGCTTTCTTT. Its translation is CASSLAGQLAEAFF.

Many counts were recorded for this clonotype. The chain uses TRBV11-2 and TRBJ2-5; D is possibly TRBD1 (5 bases). Germline values: CDR1 SGHAT, CDR2 FQNNGV. V lost 1 base and J 4 bases, leaving 7 bases between the germline ends. The CDR3 length is 13 residues. The CDR3 loop is CASSLGRAETQYF. The CDR3 coding sequence is TGTGCCAGCAGCTTAGGCAGGGCAGAGACCCAGTACTTC.

The gene calls are TRBV2 and TRBJ2-3; TRBD2 matches at 11 bases. Germline V CDR1 and CDR2: SNHLY, FYNNEI. This CDR3 spans 16 amino acids. The trim removed 5 bases at V and 4 bases at J, leaving 8 bases unmatched. The CDR3 coding sequence is TGTGCCAGCAGTCCCCGACTAGCGGGACTCGCAGATACGCAGTATTTT. Protein product: CASSPRLAGLADTQYF.

This clonotype was found a few times. The V call is TRBV12-3 or TRBV12-4, the J call TRBJ1-1; D is undetermined. Trimming shortened V by 6 bases and J by 5 bases, and 13 bases separated the two germline ends. The CDR3 length is 13 residues. The CDR3 DNA reads TGTGCCAGCAGCCAGCTTAGGCGGACTGAAGCTTTCTTT. Amino acid sequence: CASSQLRRTEAFF.

The sample holds a few counts of this clonotype. The chain combines TRBV2 with TRBJ2-3; 7 bases align to TRBD2. J was trimmed by 2 bases and V by 0 bases; bases with no gene match: 2. This CDR3 is built from 15 residues. The germline CDR1 and CDR2 sequences are SNHLY and FYNNEI. CDR3 sequence: CASSEAAGNTDTQYF. DNA of the CDR3: TGTGCCAGCAGTGAAGCAGCGGGGAACACAGATACGCAGTATTTT.

This clonotype was seen more than once but under ten times. The chain carries TRBV10-3 and TRBJ1-1, with unresolved D. Looked up from germline, CDR1 is ENHRY and CDR2 is SYGVKD. The CDR3 is 12 residues long. Trimming left V 7 bases short and J 2 bases short, with 8 bases between. The CDR3 loop is CAINDDNTEAFF. The CDR3, as DNA: TGTGCCATCAACGACGATAACACTGAAGCTTTCTTT.

This clonotype was seen a handful of times. The rearrangement links TRBV28 to TRBJ2-7; TRBD1 aligns across 11 bases. V gave up 11 bases and J gave up 0 bases; unmatched junction bases: 9. The germline CDR1 and CDR2 sequences are MDHEN and SYDVKM. The CDR3 consists of 15 residues. The CDR3 loop is CAVSGQGDSSYEQYF. The CDR3 DNA is TGTGCCGTATCGGGACAGGGGGATAGCTCCTACGAGCAGTACTTC.

This clonotype occurred a few times. The rearrangement uses TRBV28 and TRBJ2-1, with a possible D match to TRBD2 (6 bases). CDR1 MDHEN and CDR2 SYDVKM come from the germline V gene. The length of the CDR3 is 17 residues. V lost 5 bases and J lost 4, with 21 bases in between. The CDR3 nucleotides are TGTGCCAGCAGTGAACCCGAGGCAGCGGGTGGGTACAATGAGCAGTTCTTC. Its translation: CASSEPEAAGGYNEQFF.

This chain connects TRBV2 to TRBJ2-1; TRBD1 is a possible D gene (6 bases). This CDR3 comprises 15 residues. Germline V lookup: CDR1 SNHLY, CDR2 FYNNEI. Trimming cost V 3 bases and J 3 bases, with 12 bases left between them. In nucleotides, the CDR3 is TGTGCCAGCAGTGATCAGGGACACTACTACAATGAGCAGTTCTTC. Its translation: CASSDQGHYYNEQFF.